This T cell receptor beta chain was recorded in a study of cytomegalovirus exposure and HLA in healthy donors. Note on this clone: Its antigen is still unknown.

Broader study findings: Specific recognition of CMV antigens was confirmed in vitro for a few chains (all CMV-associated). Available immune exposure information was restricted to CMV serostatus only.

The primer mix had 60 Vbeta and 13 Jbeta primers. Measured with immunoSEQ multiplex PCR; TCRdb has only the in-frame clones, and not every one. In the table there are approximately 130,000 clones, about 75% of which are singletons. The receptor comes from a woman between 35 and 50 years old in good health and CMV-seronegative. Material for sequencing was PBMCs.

The CDR3: CASSFDRFQPQHF. CDR3 sequence (DNA): TGTGCCAGCAGTTTCGACAGGTTTCAGCCCCAGCATTTT. The chain joins TRBV27 to TRBJ1-5, with a possible D match to TRBD1 (6 bases). The V end lost 3 bases, the J end lost 6 bases, and 9 bases lay between the germline ends. Germline assignment: CDR1 MNHEY and CDR2 SMNVEV (reference sequence). This CDR3 is 13 amino acids long.